This T cell receptor beta chain was captured by sequencing in a study of T cells in Graves' hyperthyroidism and ophthalmopathy. Amplification targeted TCR beta CDR3 regions from RNA transcripts. The TCR CDR3 was amplified in a first-round RT-PCR using the HTBI primer set. MiXCR, applied by TCRdb to the multiplex PCR reads, yields one record per CDR3 protein. The data show about 480,000 distinct CDR3 sequences, with over 13% seen just once and less than 20% held by the top ten. This clonotype was seen at least ten times. What it recognizes is unknown. Study findings and constraints: Blood also carried most thyroid clonotypes expanded above 0.001.

The receptor was isolated from a woman aged 18-35 years with Graves' hyperthyroidism. The material sequenced was blood.

The CDR3 sequence is CAWAPGLNYGYTF. CDR3 nucleotides: TGTGCCTGGGCCCCGGGACTTAACTATGGCTACACCTTC. The chain employs TRBV30 and TRBJ1-2; weak D call: TRBD1 (5 bases). Germline CDR1 is GTSNPN and CDR2 is SVGIG (reference sequence). The V end lost 5 bases, the J end lost 1 base, and 11 bases lay between the germline ends. The CDR3 has 13 amino acids.